This T cell receptor (beta chain) emerged from a study of identical twins (dated by TCRdb to the mid-2010s). Background for the entire study: To test whether fetal clonotypes persist, this study deep-sequenced TCR alpha and beta repertoires from monozygotic twins, from unrelated adults of various ages, and from cord blood. To rule out contamination, replicate twin experiments were performed at different times with different library preparation protocols.

Library method: 5' RACE. The sequencer listed for this sample is Illumina HiSeq 2000. A universal primer binding site was added through template switching, and the final cDNA carried a unique molecular identifier so that TCR cDNA molecules could be counted accurately. First-strand cDNA for TCR alpha and beta chains was synthesized from specific primers in the conserved constant-segment region. To control for contamination, each cDNA library was double barcoded with a SMART-Mk sample barcode plus Illumina barcodes. Two successive PCR steps introduced TruSeq adapter sequences along with Illumina sample barcodes. The Illumina HiSeq platform was used with custom primers to sequence TCR alpha and beta cDNA libraries. In the paper's pipeline: MiGEC processed the raw reads to extract unique molecular identifiers, while MiXCR was used to determine the CDR3 positions. Recombination models were inferred per individual with the repgenHMM and IGoR tools using an EM algorithm. Shared clonotypes were analyzed with the tcR package in R, and sharing was normalized by the product of cloneset sizes. Out-of-frame nonproductive sequences were analyzed to study raw recombination free of thymic and clonal selection effects. TCRdb passed the public sequencing reads through fastp at Q25 and MiXCR, retaining productive beta sequences. Records with the same CDR3 protein are collapsed into one entry carrying the most frequent genes and DNA. TCRdb's processing, not the study's, gives the V and J calls here. This sample has some 570,000 distinct CDR3 sequences in its table, and more than 20% of those were observed once. The ten largest make up roughly 0.5% of the sample.

Its CDR3 holds 13 amino acids, cysteine through phenylalanine. Just CDR3 DNA is preserved here, 39 bases in frame from base 1. The V and J ends are trimmed by 0 bases and 5 bases, leaving 7 bases between them. CDR1 and CDR2 were assigned from the germline V gene (reference sequence) as LNHNV and YYDKDF. This clonotype appeared a few times. Its antigen is not yet known. No qualities accompany the bases; no much larger clone lies one base away. All donors were healthy Caucasians. Three pairs of female monozygotic twins, all aged about 18 to 30 years, were included in the twin cohort. Positive isolation kits from Invitrogen were used to isolate the CD4+ and CD8+ T cell populations. General conclusions and limits of the study: Fewer insertions were carried by abundant cord blood beta clonotypes, a similar but weaker trend appeared in young adult naive repertoires, and no such trend appeared in memory repertoires. A weaker excess of twin sharing was found in beta out-of-frame sequences because the signal-to-noise ratio was lowered by fewer shared sequences. Conclusions relied on cross-sectional statistical analysis, since the same donors could not be followed over many years. Invariant T cells such as MAIT and iNKT could partly confound zero-insertion analyses, although diverse VJ usage argued against such confounding for most clonotypes. In monozygotic twins, recombination models systematically underestimated out-of-frame TCR alpha sharing, but the models matched the sharing seen between unrelated individuals. Compared with coincidental sharing between unrelated individuals, an excess of low generation-probability sequences was observed among out-of-frame TCR alpha sequences shared between twins.

These data were likewise used in another study, on yellow fever vaccine responses in identical twins. Taken from the second paper: According to the authors, the vaccine-induced T cell response in identical twins seemed to be partly convergent and partly specific to each individual. In the study, vaccine-responding T cell clones were precisely tracked in identical twins.

The specimen sequenced was CD4+ T cells sorted from blood. This receptor was obtained from a woman aged 18-29 years in good health. This chain is built from TRBV15 and TRBJ1-1; the D gene identity is not certain. Read as DNA, the sequence is TGTGCCACCAGCAGAGATCGGGGAACTGAAGCTTTCTTT. Translated, it gives CATSRDRGTEAFF.